This TCR beta chain was observed in a study of CD4 T cells in relation to SARS-CoV-2 and coronaviruses. Background on the study: TCR beta CDR3s were sequenced after roughly ten-day antigen culture of PBMCs.

Unexposed donor CD4+ T cells date from 2011-2018, before the COVID-19 pandemic. CD4+ T cells were isolated from the cells after about nine days of culture. For this clone: Its antigen is as yet unknown.

J was trimmed by 4 bases and V by 5 bases; bases with no gene match: 11. The CDR3 has 16 residues. CDR1 is LGHDT and CDR2 is YNNKEL in the germline V gene (reference sequence). Clones were sequenced by immunoSEQ multiplex PCR, and TCRdb holds only the in-frame ones, with some missing. The sample holds about 22,000 clones; about three quarters are singletons and the top ten take roughly a sixth. The rearrangement links TRBV3-1 (or the pseudogene TRBV3-2) to TRBJ2-3; 8 positions agree with TRBD1. The sample was CD4+ T cells from PBMCs, cultured in vitro. This TCR came from a human donor in good health. CDR3 nucleotides: TGTGCCAGCAGCGCCTGGACAGGGTTATATCCAGATACGCAGTATTTT. It codes for CASSAWTGLYPDTQYF.